Listed below are T cell receptor beta chains from one sample, sequenced in a study of post-analysis software for immune sequencing data. TCRdb redid the calling of the PCR reads with MiXCR, one entry per CDR3 protein. In the table there are hundreds of thousands of distinct CDR3 sequences, 25% to 30% of which are singletons. The sequencing sample was made of blood. Receptor source: a girl aged 5 to 17 with multiple sclerosis. The CDR3 runs from the conserved cysteine through the conserved F or W. D genes are given only for firm matches. Some rows mark clone size as missing; the rest say once, few, many or name a class of expanded clone.

CDR3 protein	CDR3 DNA	V gene	clone size	J gene	D gene
CASTPTTKVRGLYEQYF	TGTGCCAGCACCCCTACGACAAAGGTTCGGGGTCTTTACGAGCAGTACTTC	TRBV28	NA	TRBJ2-7	NA
CASSVDASGGRIDTQYF	TGTGCCAGCAGCGTAGACGCTAGCGGGGGGAGGATAGATACGCAGTATTTT	TRBV9	NA	TRBJ2-3	TRBD2
CASSAYIQAFQETQYF	TGCGCCAGCAGTGCGTACATACAGGCGTTCCAAGAGACCCAGTACTTC	TRBV10-2	few	TRBJ2-5	NA
CASSQVRGTQETQYF	TGTGCCAGCAGCCAAGTAAGGGGAACCCAAGAGACCCAGTACTTC	TRBV14	NA	TRBJ2-5	NA
CASSLGGAGDNSPLHF	TGTGCCAGCAGTTTGGGAGGGGCTGGGGATAATTCACCCCTCCACTTT	TRBV12-3/TRBV12-4	NA	TRBJ1-6	NA
CATSARGSISYNEQFF	TGTGCCACCAGTGCCCGAGGATCCATCTCCTACAATGAGCAGTTCTTC	TRBV24-1	NA	TRBJ2-1	NA
CATSDRGLGPQHF	TGTGCCACCAGTGACAGGGGGCTGGGGCCCCAGCATTTT	TRBV24-1	NA	TRBJ1-5	TRBD1
CWSNQPQHF	TGTTGGAGCAATCAGCCCCAGCATTTT	TRBV5-6	NA	TRBJ1-5	NA
CSVGQGIYEQYF	TGCAGCGTGGGACAGGGGATATACGAGCAGTACTTC	TRBV29-1	many	TRBJ2-7	TRBD1
CSASDEGSGETQYF	TGCAGTGCATCAGATGAGGGTTCTGGTGAGACCCAGTACTTC	TRBV20-1	NA	TRBJ2-5	NA
CASLGGIRGTPLHF	TGTGCCAGCCTAGGGGGGATTCGGGGAACACCCCTCCACTTT	TRBV6-6	NA	TRBJ1-6	NA
CASIILGGSETQYF	TGTGCCAGCATCATTCTTGGAGGGTCAGAGACCCAGTACTTC	TRBV2	few	TRBJ2-5	NA